Given below is one T cell receptor beta chain in context. The data were obtained in a study of blood T cell repertoires in COVID-19. Study in general: The United States, Italy and Spain supplied acute and convalescent COVID-19 samples.

Clones were sequenced by immunoSEQ multiplex PCR, and TCRdb holds only the in-frame ones, with some missing. This sample has under 200,000 clones, with 88% found just once. The trim removed 0 bases at V and 8 bases at J, leaving 5 bases unmatched. The CDR3 runs 14 residues. Germline V CDR1 and CDR2: SGHRS, YFSETQ. This receptor was identified in a man in his 60s with acute or convalescent COVID-19. Specimen: peripheral blood. The chain recombines TRBV5-1 with TRBJ2-1; 7 bases are a match to TRBD1. DNA of the CDR3: TGCGCCAGCAGCTTGGACACTCAGGGGGATGAGCAGTTCTTC. This encodes CASSLDTQGDEQFF.